These 32 T cell receptor beta chains were sequenced from one sample in a study of T cell repertoires in cytomegalovirus infection. TCRdb ran MiXCR on the reads and lists one entry per CDR3 protein. Of roughly 150,000 distinct CDR3 sequences listed, roughly a quarter are singletons. Sequenced sample: PBMCs. The receptors originated from a human donor in good health (CMV status not recorded). Some clones in this sample may be carry-over from other donors' samples.

This clonotype was counted only a few times. J is TRBJ2-1 and V is TRBV20-1; D is unclear. Germline CDR1 reads DFQATT; CDR2 reads SNEGSKA (reference sequence). The CDR3 runs to 13 residues. V lost 5 bases to trimming and J lost 0 bases, with 8 bases between them. The CDR3 loop is CSAGVSSYNEQFF. For the CDR3, the DNA is TGCAGTGCTGGGGTGAGCTCCTACAATGAGCAGTTCTTC.

The chain links TRBV10-2 to TRBJ2-3; D is unresolved. Trimming cost V 8 bases and J 8 bases, with 17 bases left between them. The CDR3 runs 13 residues. Germline V CDR1 and CDR2: WSHSY, SAAADI. The CDR3 region has the DNA TGCGCCAGCTCTACGGCGGACCCCCTTACGCAGTATTTT. It specifies CASSTADPLTQYF.

This clonotype has a count of ten or more. The gene calls are TRBV27 and TRBJ2-7, with TRBD1 matching 7 bases. The V and J ends lost 0 bases and 3 bases, in that order; junction bases with no gene match: 5. CDR3 length: 15 residues. Germline-derived CDR1 and CDR2 are MNHEY and SMNVEV (reference sequence). The DNA of the CDR3 is TGTGCCAGCAGTTTATCCCGGGACAGCTTCTACGAGCAGTACTTC. Its protein is CASSLSRDSFYEQYF.

This clonotype turned up a few times. This rearrangement joins TRBV28 to TRBJ1-5, with no clear D. Trimming shortened V by 1 base and J by 7 bases, and 5 bases separated the two germline ends. CDR3 size: 12 residues. Germline V gene lookup returns CDR1 MDHEN and CDR2 SYDVKM. The CDR3 bases are TGTGCCAGCAGTTTATTTGGCCAGCCCCAGCATTTT. Amino acids: CASSLFGQPQHF.

This clonotype was seen many times. J is TRBJ2-5 and V is TRBV7-2; TRBD2 agrees at 9 bases. Germline CDR1 reads SGHTA; CDR2 reads FQGNSA. This CDR3 has 16 residues. The V and J ends lost 1 base and 5 bases, in that order; junction bases with no gene match: 8. CDR3 bases: TGTGCCAGCAGCTTAGGCGGGGGGGCCCCACGGGAGACCCAGTACTTC. Its protein product is CASSLGGGAPRETQYF.

This clonotype showed up just a few times. This chain uses TRBV10-3 with TRBJ1-1; unclear D gene. The CDR3 loop spans 14 amino acids. The germline CDR1 and CDR2 sequences are ENHRY and SYGVKD. Trimming stripped 2 bases from V and 5 bases from J, with 12 bases between. CDR3 region: CAISEGFGRTEAFF. The CDR3 region has the DNA TGTGCCATCAGTGAGGGGTTTGGTCGAACTGAAGCTTTCTTT.

This clonotype was picked up a small number of times. The V call is TRBV28, the J call TRBJ2-1; D might be TRBD1 (6 bases). Trimming removed 7 bases at V and 6 bases at J, with 13 bases between. CDR1 and CDR2 (germline): MDHEN, SYDVKM. There are 13 residues in the CDR3. Written as DNA, the CDR3 is TGTGCCAGCACAGGGGCCCTTACCAATGAGCAGTTCTTC. Protein: CASTGALTNEQFF.

This clonotype was counted many times. CDR3 bases: TGTGCCAGCAGCTTAGCGCTTGCTAGCGGGGGAGAGACCCAGTACTTC. Protein product: CASSLALASGGETQYF. This sequence joins TRBV7-2 and TRBJ2-5; 10 nucleotides line up with TRBD2. CDR1 SGHTA and CDR2 FQGNSA come from the germline V gene. There are 16 residues in the CDR3. V was pared by 0 bases and J by 4 bases, with 5 bases of the junction left unmatched.

CDR3 sequence: CASSALQGLRSYNSPLHF. CDR3 in DNA: TGTGCCAGCAGTGCGCTTCAGGGGTTAAGGTCCTATAATTCACCCCTCCACTTT. The V gene is TRBV28, the J gene TRBJ1-6, with a possible D match to TRBD1 (6 bases). This CDR3 spans 18 amino acids. The germline gives CDR1 MDHEN, CDR2 SYDVKM. V lost 5 bases and J lost 1, with 18 bases in between.

This clonotype was observed many times. J is TRBJ1-6 and V is TRBV4-1; no clear D. CDR3 length equals 14 residues. Trimming shortened V by 5 bases and J by 7 bases, and 12 bases separated the two germline ends. The V gene's germline CDR1 is MGHRA and CDR2 YSYEKL. The DNA for the CDR3 is TGCGCCAGCAGCTATCTGATACTGAATTCACCCCTCCACTTT. Translating it yields CASSYLILNSPLHF.

This clonotype was found a few times. The chain has TRBV28 and TRBJ1-2; D not certain. The CDR3 is 16 residues long. CDR1 is MDHEN, CDR2 SYDVKM, per germline. V lost 4 bases and J lost 7, with 22 bases in between. The CDR3 DNA reads TGTGCCAGCAGTTCCCCTCGAGGATCCGAATGGAGTGGCTACACCTTC. As protein: CASSSPRGSEWSGYTF.

This clonotype has at least ten counts. This chain connects TRBV7-2 to TRBJ2-5; maybe TRBD2 (7 bases). The CDR3 consists of 13 residues. Germline V gives CDR1 SGHTA, CDR2 FQGNSA. V lost 5 bases and J 5 bases, leaving 12 bases between the germline ends. CDR3 sequence: CASSPGGPETQYF. In DNA form, the CDR3 reads TGTGCCAGCAGCCCCGGGGGGCCGGAGACCCAGTACTTC.

This clonotype was detected a few times. The chain uses TRBV12-3 or TRBV12-4 and TRBJ1-5, with D perhaps matching TRBD1 (6 bases). This CDR3 spans 15 amino acids. Trimming removed 1 base at V and 5 bases at J, with 12 bases between. As DNA, the CDR3 is TGTGCCAGCAGTTTAGGCGGGACAAGCCATCAGCCCCAGCATTTT. Protein: CASSLGGTSHQPQHF.

This clonotype was seen repeatedly, ten times or more. The genes are TRBV15 and TRBJ2-1, with TRBD2 as a possible D gene (6 bases). V shed 1 base and J shed 0 bases, with 7 bases lying between them. The CDR3 is 15 residues long. CDR1 is LNHNV and CDR2 is YYDKDF in the germline V gene (reference sequence). The DNA for the CDR3 is TGTGCCACCAGCAGAGCCGGGAGCTCCTACAATGAGCAGTTCTTC. This codes for CATSRAGSSYNEQFF.

This clonotype was detected only once. A read error may produce the germline difference seen at one junction end. The chain is built from TRBV4-1 and TRBJ2-7; D is possibly TRBD1 (5 bases). CDR1 is MGHRA and CDR2 is YSYEKL in the germline V gene. The CDR3 is made up of 16 amino acids. CDR3 coding DNA: TGCTCCAGCAGCCAAGAAGGGGTCGAGCGAGCCTACGAGCAGTACTTC. Protein product: CSSSQEGVERAYEQYF.

The chain uses TRBV18 and TRBJ2-1; 7 nucleotides match TRBD2. Germline V gene data show CDR1 as KGHSH and CDR2 as LQKENI. The CDR3 runs to 16 residues. V lost 2 bases to trimming and J lost 1 base; unmatched junction nucleotides: 5. The CDR3 DNA follows: TGTGCCAGCTCACCAGGGGGGGTTGGTTCCTACAATGAGCAGTTCTTC. Its translation: CASSPGGVGSYNEQFF.

The V call is TRBV7-3, the J call TRBJ2-2; 7 nucleotides agree with TRBD2. Germline loops: CDR1 SGHTA, CDR2 FQGTGA. The CDR3 extends over 14 amino acids. V dropped 5 bases and J dropped 3; count of bases not matched to a gene: 3. DNA for the CDR3: TGTGCCAGCAGCGGGGGGGGAGACACCGGGGAGCTGTTTTTT. This encodes CASSGGGDTGELFF.

The chain recombines TRBV6-2 or TRBV6-3 with TRBJ2-3; D might be TRBD2 (5 bases). Trimming stripped 2 bases from V and 5 bases from J, with 14 bases between. Germline V lookup: CDR1 MNHEY, CDR2 SVGEGT. This CDR3 is 15 amino acids long. CDR3 residues: CASSYVGLAGDTQYF. In DNA, the CDR3 is TGTGCCAGCAGTTACGTCGGGCTAGCTGGAGATACGCAGTATTTT.

The chain employs TRBV27 and TRBJ2-1, with TRBD2 matching over 9 bases. The CDR3 is 10 residues long. From germline, CDR1 is MNHEY and CDR2 SMNVEV (reference sequence). Unmatched junction bases numbered 8, after V lost 11 bases and J lost 15 bases. The CDR3 region has the DNA TGTGCCGCAGGGATAGCGGGAGTGTTCTTC. Encoded protein: CAAGIAGVFF.

The V gene is TRBV7-6, the J gene TRBJ2-2, with D possibly matching TRBD1 (5 bases). There are 16 residues in the CDR3. V lost 2 bases and J 1 base, leaving 11 bases between the germline ends. Germline V CDR1 and CDR2: SGHVS, FNYEAQ. CDR3 residues: CASSLKGQGNTGELFF. The CDR3 DNA reads as TGTGCCAGCAGCTTAAAAGGGCAGGGGAACACCGGGGAGCTGTTTTTT.

This chain links TRBV28 with TRBJ1-5; no reliable D call. CDR1 is MDHEN and CDR2 is SYDVKM in the germline V gene. CDR3 length: 16 residues. V lost 6 bases and J 0 bases, leaving 15 bases between the germline ends. CDR3 region: CASSFGQAYSNQPQHF. CDR3 DNA sequence: TGTGCCAGCAGCTTCGGGCAGGCCTATAGCAATCAGCCCCAGCATTTT.

The chain links TRBV18 to TRBJ2-3; a weak D match, TRBD2 (5 bases). There are 14 residues in the CDR3. The V gene lost 8 bases and the J gene lost 0 bases, with 12 bases spanning the gap. Germline V gene sequence: CDR1 KGHSH, CDR2 LQKENI. CDR3 DNA: TGTGCCAGCGCCCTGGGAGCTAGCACAGATACGCAGTATTTT. Translated, it gives CASALGASTDTQYF.

This clonotype was picked up many times. The CDR3 nucleotides are TGTGCCAGCACCATGGGGGGGGCAGGTTCACCCCTCCACTTT. It specifies CASTMGGAGSPLHF. The chain recombines TRBV28 with TRBJ1-6; a weak D match, TRBD1 (6 bases). This CDR3 comprises 14 residues. V was cut by 7 bases and J by 9 bases, with 16 bases left in between. Germline V gene sequence: CDR1 MDHEN, CDR2 SYDVKM.

The rearrangement joins TRBV29-1 to TRBJ2-7; TRBD1 might be the D (5 bases). Germline CDR1 SQVTM, CDR2 ANQGSEA. Trimming pared 4 bases from V and 5 bases from J, leaving 6 bases between. This CDR3 is 10 amino acids long. CDR3 nucleotide sequence: TGCAGCGTTGGCAGGGACGAGCAGTACTTC. This translates into CSVGRDEQYF.

This clonotype was detected only a few times. This chain joins TRBV20-1 and TRBJ1-2; D not resolved. The V gene lost 5 bases and the J gene lost 1 base, with 11 bases spanning the gap. This CDR3 comprises 13 residues. CDR1 and CDR2 (germline): DFQATT, SNEGSKA (reference sequence). CDR3 sequence reads: CSASGSYNYGYTF. CDR3 bases: TGCAGTGCTTCCGGGAGCTATAACTATGGCTACACCTTC.

This clonotype was picked up a small number of times. The V gene is TRBV7-9, the J gene TRBJ2-5; 9 bases are shared with TRBD2. The CDR3 is 20 amino acids. Germline values: CDR1 SEHNR, CDR2 FQNEAQ (reference sequence). V dropped 5 bases and J dropped 2; count of bases not matched to a gene: 21. CDR3 protein: CASSLGEAGARLAAQETQYF. CDR3 coding DNA: TGTGCCAGCAGCCTCGGTGAGGCAGGAGCGCGACTAGCGGCTCAAGAGACCCAGTACTTC.

The CDR3 sequence is CATSRGQGVETQYF. The CDR3 DNA reads as TGTGCCACCAGCAGAGGACAGGGGGTAGAGACCCAGTACTTC. The chain employs TRBV15 and TRBJ2-5; 9 nucleotides line up with TRBD1. The CDR3 is made up of 14 amino acids. The junction had 1 base not matched to a gene; V was cut back by 1 base and J by 4 bases. Germline CDR1 reads LNHNV; CDR2 reads YYDKDF (reference sequence). The variable domain in full, with the rest retrieved from reference TRBV15 and TRBJ2-5, is DAMVIQNPRYQVTQFGKPVTLSCSQTLNHNVMYWYQQKSSQAPKLLFHYYDKDFNNEADTPDNFQSRRPNTSFCFLDIRSPGLGDTAMYLCATSRGQGVETQYFGPGTRLLVL.

The rearrangement links TRBV29-1 to TRBJ2-5, with 7 bases fitting TRBD1. Germline assignment: CDR1 SQVTM and CDR2 ANQGSEA. Losses at the gene ends were 3 bases for V and 5 bases for J; bases not matched to a gene: 6. The CDR3 runs to 13 residues. The CDR3 DNA reads as TGCAGCGTTGATCATGACAGGGACGAGACCCAGTACTTC. This translates into CSVDHDRDETQYF.

This clonotype came up many times. The chain is built from TRBV7-2 and TRBJ2-5; 14 nucleotides line up with TRBD2. The CDR3 has 16 residues. J lost 8 bases, V lost 3 bases, and 8 bases had no gene match. CDR1 is SGHTA and CDR2 is FQGNSA in the germline V gene. The CDR3 DNA reads as TGTGCCAGCAGCTTCGGGACTAGCGGGAGTAAGAGAACCCAGTACTTC. This codes for CASSFGTSGSKRTQYF.

This chain connects TRBV15 to TRBJ1-5; no reliable D call. This CDR3 is built from 16 residues. Per germline, CDR1 LNHNV and CDR2 YYDKDF (reference sequence). With 0 bases removed from V and 1 base from J, the gap between germline ends came to 10 bases. The CDR3 bases are TGTGCCACCAGCAGAGAAGACCAGGCCAGCAATCAGCCCCAGCATTTT. Protein: CATSREDQASNQPQHF.

The J gene is TRBJ1-5, the V gene TRBV27; D remains unclear. Trimming stripped 2 bases from V and 2 bases from J, with 13 bases between. This CDR3 comprises 16 residues. Germline V gene sequence: CDR1 MNHEY, CDR2 SMNVEV (reference sequence). The DNA for the CDR3 is TGTGCCAGCAGTTTAATAGGGTCGTTGGGCAATCAGCCCCAGCATTTT. Translated, it gives CASSLIGSLGNQPQHF.

This clonotype has just a few counts. J is TRBJ1-2 and V is TRBV4-3; D is undetermined. CDR3 length equals 15 residues. From germline, CDR1 is LGHNA and CDR2 YSLEER. V was cut by 1 base and J by 1 base, with 10 bases left in between. CDR3 sequence reads: CASSQVVGINYGYTF. In DNA form, the CDR3 reads TGCGCCAGCAGCCAAGTTGTGGGGATTAACTATGGCTACACCTTC.